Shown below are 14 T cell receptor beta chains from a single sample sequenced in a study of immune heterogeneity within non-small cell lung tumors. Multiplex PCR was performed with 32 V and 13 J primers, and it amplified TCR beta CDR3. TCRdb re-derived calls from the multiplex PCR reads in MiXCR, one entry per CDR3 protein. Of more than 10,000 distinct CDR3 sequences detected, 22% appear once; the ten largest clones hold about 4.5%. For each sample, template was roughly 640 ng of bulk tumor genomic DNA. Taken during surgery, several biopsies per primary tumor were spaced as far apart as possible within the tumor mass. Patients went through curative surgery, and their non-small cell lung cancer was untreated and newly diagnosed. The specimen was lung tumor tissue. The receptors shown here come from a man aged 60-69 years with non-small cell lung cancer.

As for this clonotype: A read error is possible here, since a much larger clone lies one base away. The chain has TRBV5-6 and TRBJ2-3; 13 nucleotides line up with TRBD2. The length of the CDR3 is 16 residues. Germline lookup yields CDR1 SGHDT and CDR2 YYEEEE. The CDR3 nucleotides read TGTGCCAGCAGCCCGCTCGGGACTAGCGGGATTGATACGCATTATTTT. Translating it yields CASSPLGTSGIDTHYF.

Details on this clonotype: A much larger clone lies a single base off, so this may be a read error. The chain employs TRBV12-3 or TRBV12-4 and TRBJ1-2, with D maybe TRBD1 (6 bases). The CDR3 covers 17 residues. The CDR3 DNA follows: TGTGTCAGCGCCCCGTCGGGGGGCGCGGTGTTTACTGATGGCTACACCTTC. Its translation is CVSAPSGGAVFTDGYTF.

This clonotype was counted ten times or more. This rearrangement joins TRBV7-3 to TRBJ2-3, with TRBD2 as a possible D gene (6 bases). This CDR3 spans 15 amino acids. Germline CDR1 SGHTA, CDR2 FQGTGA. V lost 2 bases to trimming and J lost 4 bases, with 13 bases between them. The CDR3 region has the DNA TGTGCCAGCAGCTTATGGGCGGGAAGGGCAGATACGCAGTATTTT. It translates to CASSLWAGRADTQYF.

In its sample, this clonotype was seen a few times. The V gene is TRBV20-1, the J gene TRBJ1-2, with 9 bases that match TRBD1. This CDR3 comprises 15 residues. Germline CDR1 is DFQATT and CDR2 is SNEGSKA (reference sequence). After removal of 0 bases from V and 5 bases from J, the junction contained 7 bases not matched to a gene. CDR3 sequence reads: CSARELGQGKYGYTF. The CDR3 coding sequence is TGCAGTGCTAGAGAACTGGGACAGGGAAAGTATGGCTACACCTTC.

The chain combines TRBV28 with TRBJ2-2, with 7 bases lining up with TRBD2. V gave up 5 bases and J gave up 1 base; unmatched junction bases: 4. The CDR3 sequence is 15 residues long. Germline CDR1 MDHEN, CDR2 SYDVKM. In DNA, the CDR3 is TGTGCCAGCAGTAAGGCGGGAGTGAACACCGGGGAGCTGTTTTTT. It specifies CASSKAGVNTGELFF.

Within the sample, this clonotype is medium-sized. The CDR3 nucleotides are TGTGCCAGCAGTCCTACTAGCAGTGAGCAGTTCTTC. This encodes CASSPTSSEQFF. V is TRBV12-3 or TRBV12-4 and J is TRBJ2-1; possible D gene TRBD2, 6 bases. The ends were cut back, 5 bases at V and 9 bases at J, with 11 bases in the middle. CDR3 length: 12 residues.

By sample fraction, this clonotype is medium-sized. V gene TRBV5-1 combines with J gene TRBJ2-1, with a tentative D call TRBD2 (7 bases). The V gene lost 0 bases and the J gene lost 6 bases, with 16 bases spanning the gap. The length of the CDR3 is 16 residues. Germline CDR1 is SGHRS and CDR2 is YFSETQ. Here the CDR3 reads CASSLVGGHSSNEQFF. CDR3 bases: TGCGCCAGCAGCTTGGTCGGGGGGCACTCGAGCAATGAGCAGTTCTTC.

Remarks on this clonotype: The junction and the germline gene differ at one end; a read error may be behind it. This chain's CDR3 is CTSSLARGRNTEAFF. Here the CDR3 DNA reads TGTACCAGCAGCTTAGCGCGGGGGAGGAACACTGAAGCTTTCTTT. The rearrangement joins TRBV7-6 to TRBJ1-1; weak D call: TRBD1 (5 bases). The germline V gene has CDR1 SGHVS and CDR2 FNYEAQ. The CDR3 extends over 15 amino acids.

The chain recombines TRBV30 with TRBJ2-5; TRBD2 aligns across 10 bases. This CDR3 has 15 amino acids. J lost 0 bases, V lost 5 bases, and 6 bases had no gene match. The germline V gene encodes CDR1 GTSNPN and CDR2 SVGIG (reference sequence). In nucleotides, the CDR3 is TGTGCCTGGCAACCGGGACTAGCGAACCAAGAGACCCAGTACTTC. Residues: CAWQPGLANQETQYF.

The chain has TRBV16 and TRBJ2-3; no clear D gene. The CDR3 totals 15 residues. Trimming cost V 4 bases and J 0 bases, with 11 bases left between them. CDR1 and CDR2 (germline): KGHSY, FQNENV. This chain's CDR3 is CASSLRGPSTDTQYF. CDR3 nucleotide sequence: TGTGCCAGCAGCCTTCGTGGGCCCAGCACAGATACGCAGTATTTT.

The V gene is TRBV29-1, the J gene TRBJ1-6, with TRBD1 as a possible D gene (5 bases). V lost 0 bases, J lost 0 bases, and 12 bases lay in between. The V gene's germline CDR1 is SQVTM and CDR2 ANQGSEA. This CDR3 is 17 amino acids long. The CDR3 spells CSVEEAGVSSYNSPLHF. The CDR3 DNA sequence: TGCAGCGTTGAAGAGGCGGGGGTGAGCTCCTATAATTCACCCCTCCACTTT.

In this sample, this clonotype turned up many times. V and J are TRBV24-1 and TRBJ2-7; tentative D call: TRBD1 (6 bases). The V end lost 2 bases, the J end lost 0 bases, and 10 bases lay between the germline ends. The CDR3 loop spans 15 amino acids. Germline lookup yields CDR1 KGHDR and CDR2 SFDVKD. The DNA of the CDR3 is TGTGCCACCAGTGATTCCGGACAGCCCTCCTACGAGCAGTACTTC. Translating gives CATSDSGQPSYEQYF.

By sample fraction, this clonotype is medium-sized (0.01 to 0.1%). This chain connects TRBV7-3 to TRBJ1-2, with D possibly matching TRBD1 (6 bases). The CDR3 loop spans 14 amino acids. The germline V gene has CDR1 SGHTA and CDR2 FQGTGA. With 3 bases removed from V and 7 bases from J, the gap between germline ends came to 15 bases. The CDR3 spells CASSLGRGRGGYTF. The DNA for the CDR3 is TGTGCCAGCAGCTTGGGCAGGGGCAGGGGTGGCTACACCTTC.

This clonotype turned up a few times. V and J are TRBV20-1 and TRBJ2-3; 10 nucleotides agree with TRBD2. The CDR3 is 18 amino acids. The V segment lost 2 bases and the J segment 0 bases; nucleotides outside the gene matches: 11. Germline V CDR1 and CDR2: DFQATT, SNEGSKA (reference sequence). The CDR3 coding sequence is TGCAGTGCTAGAAATGATAGGTCTAGCGGGGGTAGCACAGATACGCAGTATTTT. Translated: CSARNDRSSGGSTDTQYF.